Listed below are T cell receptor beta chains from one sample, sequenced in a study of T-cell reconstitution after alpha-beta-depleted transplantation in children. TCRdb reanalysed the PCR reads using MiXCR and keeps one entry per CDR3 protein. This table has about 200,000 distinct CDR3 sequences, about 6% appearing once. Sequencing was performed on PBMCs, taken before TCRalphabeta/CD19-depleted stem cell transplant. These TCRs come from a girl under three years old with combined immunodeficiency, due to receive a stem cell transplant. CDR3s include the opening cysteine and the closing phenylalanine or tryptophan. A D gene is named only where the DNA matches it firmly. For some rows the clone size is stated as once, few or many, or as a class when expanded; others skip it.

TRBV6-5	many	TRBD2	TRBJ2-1	CASSYGGLAYNEQFF	TGTGCCAGCAGTTACGGGGGACTAGCTTACAATGAGCAGTTCTTC
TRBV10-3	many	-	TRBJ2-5	CAISEGWEETQYF	TGTGCCATCAGTGAAGGATGGGAAGAGACCCAGTACTTC
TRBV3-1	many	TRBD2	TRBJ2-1	CASSLSGGAAYNEQFF	TGTGCCAGCAGCCTTAGCGGGGGGGCCGCGTACAATGAGCAGTTCTTC
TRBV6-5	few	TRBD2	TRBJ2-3	CASRLGGGEDTQYF	TGTGCCAGCCGCTTGGGGGGAGGGGAAGATACGCAGTATTTT
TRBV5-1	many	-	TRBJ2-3	CASRTSGITDTQYF	TGCGCCAGCAGAACGTCGGGCATCACAGATACGCAGTATTTT
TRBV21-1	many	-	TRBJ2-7	CASSKRGTSRSSYEQYF	TGTGCCAGCAGCAAAAGGGGGACTTCTAGGAGCTCCTACGAGCAGTACTTC
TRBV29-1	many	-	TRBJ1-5	CSVRGHDSNQPQHF	TGCAGCGTTCGGGGGCACGATAGCAATCAGCCCCAGCATTTT
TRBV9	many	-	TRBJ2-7	CASSVDGRQYF	TGTGCCAGCAGCGTGGACGGCCGGCAGTACTTC
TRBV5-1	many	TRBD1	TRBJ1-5	CASSPRKRGQGYSNQPQHF	TGCGCCAGCAGCCCGCGGAAGAGGGGACAGGGATATAGCAATCAGCCCCAGCATTTT
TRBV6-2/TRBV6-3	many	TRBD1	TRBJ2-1	CASSYSGQGVSNEQFF	TGTGCCAGCAGTTACTCGGGACAGGGGGTGTCGAATGAGCAGTTCTTC
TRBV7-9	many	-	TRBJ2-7	CASRGSTDEQYF	TGTGCCAGCAGGGGAAGTACGGACGAGCAGTACTTC
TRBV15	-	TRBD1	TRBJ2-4	CATRLYTGGAGDLAKNIQYF	TGTGCCACCCGTCTATACACAGGGGGCGCGGGGGATCTAGCCAAAAACATTCAGTACTTC
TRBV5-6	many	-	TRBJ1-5	CASSFQGHQPQHF	TGTGCCAGCAGCTTCCAGGGGCATCAGCCCCAGCATTTT
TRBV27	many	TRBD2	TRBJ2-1	CASSPKILAGGYNEQFF	TGTGCCAGCAGTCCCAAAATTCTAGCGGGGGGTTACAATGAGCAGTTCTTC
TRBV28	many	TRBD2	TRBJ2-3	CASSFFIDSGGDGDADTQYF	TGTGCCAGCAGCTTCTTCATTGACAGCGGGGGGGACGGGGACGCAGATACGCAGTATTTT
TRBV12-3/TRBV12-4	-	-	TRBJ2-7	CASTNRAWEQYF	TGTGCCAGCACCAACCGGGCGTGGGAGCAGTACTTC
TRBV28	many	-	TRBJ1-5	CASSLYGGYYSNQPQHF	TGTGCCAGCAGTTTATATGGCGGCTATTATAGCAATCAGCCCCAGCATTTT
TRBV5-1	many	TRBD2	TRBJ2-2	CASSLAGEKAGELFF	TGCGCCAGCAGCCTAGCGGGAGAGAAGGCCGGGGAGCTGTTTTTT
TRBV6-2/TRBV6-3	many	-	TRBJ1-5	CASTSQKYSNQPQHF	TGTGCCAGCACTTCTCAGAAATATAGCAATCAGCCCCAGCATTTT
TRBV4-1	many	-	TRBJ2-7	CASSQDAPGQLGSYEQYF	TGCGCCAGCAGCCAAGATGCCCCTGGGCAGCTGGGGTCCTACGAGCAGTACTTC
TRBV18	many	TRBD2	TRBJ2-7	CASPRHVGLAGALSDEQYF	TGTGCCAGCCCTCGTCACGTAGGACTAGCGGGCGCTCTCTCGGACGAGCAGTACTTC
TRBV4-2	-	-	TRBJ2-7	CASGPGSLYEQYF	TGTGCCAGTGGGCCCGGCTCCCTCTACGAGCAGTACTTC
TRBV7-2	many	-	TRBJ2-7	CASSLAMAGRFYEQYF	TGTGCCAGCAGCTTAGCGATGGCAGGGAGATTCTACGAGCAGTACTTC
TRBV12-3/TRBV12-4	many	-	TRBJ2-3	CASSFGNFDTQYF	TGTGCCAGCAGTTTTGGTAATTTTGATACGCAGTATTTT
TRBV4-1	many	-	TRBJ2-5	CASSQVILGQETQYF	TGCGCCAGCAGCCAAGTGATTCTAGGCCAAGAGACCCAGTACTTC
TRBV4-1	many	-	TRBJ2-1	CASSHAWGASYNEQFF	TGCGCCAGCAGCCATGCTTGGGGAGCCTCCTACAATGAGCAGTTCTTC
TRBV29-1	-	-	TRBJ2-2	CSVSSPGELFF	TGCAGCGTAAGCTCTCCCGGGGAGCTGTTTTTT
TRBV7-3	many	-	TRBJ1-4	CASSLGPLDEKLFF	TGTGCCAGCAGCTTGGGCCCCCTTGATGAAAAACTGTTTTTT
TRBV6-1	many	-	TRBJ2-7	CASSAALSYEQYF	TGTGCCAGCAGCGCGGCTCTCTCCTACGAGCAGTACTTC
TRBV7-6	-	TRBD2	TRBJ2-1	CASSLYAGGDNEQFF	TGTGCCAGCAGCTTATATGCGGGAGGTGACAATGAGCAGTTCTTC
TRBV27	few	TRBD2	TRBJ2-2	CASSFTGGETGELFF	TGTGCCAGCAGTTTTACGGGGGGGGAGACCGGGGAGCTGTTTTTT
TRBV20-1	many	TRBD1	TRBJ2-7	CSATRKDRVSYEQYF	TGCAGTGCTACACGAAAGGACAGGGTTTCGTACGAGCAGTACTTC
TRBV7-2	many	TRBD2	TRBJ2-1	CASSLTGTRPYNEQFF	TGTGCCAGCAGCTTAACCGGGACTAGACCCTACAATGAGCAGTTCTTC
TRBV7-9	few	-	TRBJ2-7	CASSPAQGVVYEQYF	TGTGCCAGCAGCCCGGCACAGGGAGTTGTTTACGAGCAGTACTTC
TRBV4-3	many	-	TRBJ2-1	CASSVGRGLAYYNEQFF	TGCGCCAGCAGCGTCGGCCGGGGACTCGCATATTACAATGAGCAGTTCTTC
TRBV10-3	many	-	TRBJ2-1	CAISESEGREQFF	TGTGCCATCAGTGAGTCAGAGGGGCGAGAGCAGTTCTTC
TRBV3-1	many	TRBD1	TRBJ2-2	CASSQLRGQDDTGELFF	TGTGCCAGCAGCCAACTCAGGGGGCAGGACGACACCGGGGAGCTGTTTTTT
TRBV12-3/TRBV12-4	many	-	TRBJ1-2	CASSPALVYGYTF	TGTGCCAGCAGTCCGGCGCTGGTCTATGGCTACACCTTC
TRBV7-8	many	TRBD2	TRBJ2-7	CASSLAGDYSYEQYF	TGTGCCAGCAGCTTAGCCGGGGACTACTCCTACGAGCAGTACTTC
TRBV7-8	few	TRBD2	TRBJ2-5	CASSLTLAGAGEGETQYF	TGTGCCAGCAGCTTAACACTAGCGGGAGCAGGGGAAGGAGAGACCCAGTACTTC
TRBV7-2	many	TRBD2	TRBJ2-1	CASSSSGRAHNEQFF	TGTGCCAGCAGCTCGAGCGGGAGAGCTCACAATGAGCAGTTCTTC
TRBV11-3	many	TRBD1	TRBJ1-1	CASSQNAGTVAMNTEAFF	TGTGCCAGCAGCCAAAATGCCGGGACAGTCGCTATGAACACTGAAGCTTTCTTT
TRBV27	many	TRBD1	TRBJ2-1	CASSLDRGWYNEQFF	TGTGCCAGCAGTTTAGACAGGGGGTGGTACAATGAGCAGTTCTTC
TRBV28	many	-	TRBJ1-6	CASSSRYRSYNSPLHF	TGTGCCAGCAGTTCACGGTACCGAAGCTATAATTCACCCCTCCACTTT
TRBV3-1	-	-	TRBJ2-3	CASSQTSGGLDTQYF	TGTGCCAGCAGCCAAACATCCGGCGGTCTAGATACGCAGTATTTT
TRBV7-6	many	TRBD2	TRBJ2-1	CASSLEASGGFYEQFF	TGTGCCAGCAGCTTAGAGGCTAGCGGGGGTTTCTATGAGCAGTTCTTC
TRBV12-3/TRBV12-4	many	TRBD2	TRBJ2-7	CASRPTSGGIGYEQYF	TGTGCCAGCAGGCCGACTAGCGGGGGTATCGGGTACGAGCAGTACTTC
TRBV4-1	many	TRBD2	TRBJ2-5	CASSRALAGAETQYF	TGCGCCAGCAGCCGCGCTCTAGCGGGGGCGGAGACCCAGTACTTC
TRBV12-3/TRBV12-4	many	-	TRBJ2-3	CASSSSPTALTDTQYF	TGTGCCAGCAGTTCATCCCCGACAGCCCTTACAGATACGCAGTATTTT
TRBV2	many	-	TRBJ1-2	CASRLGTVSNYGYTF	TGTGCCAGCAGGCTCGGCACAGTGAGTAACTATGGCTACACCTTC
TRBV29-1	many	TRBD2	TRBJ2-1	CSSRGGNPYNEQFF	TGCAGCTCCCGGGGGGGGAACCCCTACAATGAGCAGTTCTTC
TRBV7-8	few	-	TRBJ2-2	CASSFLRPSGGELFF	TGTGCCAGCAGCTTTTTACGGCCATCAGGCGGGGAGCTGTTTTTT
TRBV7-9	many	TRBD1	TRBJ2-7	CASSSLNRDRESYEQYF	TGTGCCAGCAGCTCCTTAAACCGGGACAGGGAATCCTACGAGCAGTACTTC
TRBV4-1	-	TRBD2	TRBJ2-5	CASSQGWVAGGLETQYF	TGCGCCAGCAGCCAAGGGTGGGTAGCGGGAGGATTGGAGACCCAGTACTTC
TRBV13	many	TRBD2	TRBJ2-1	CASSLGGAGALSSYNEQFF	TGTGCCAGCAGCCTCGGGGGAGCGGGGGCCTTGAGCTCCTACAATGAGCAGTTCTTC
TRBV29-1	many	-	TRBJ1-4	CSSRLNEKLFF	TGCAGCTCTCGTTTAAATGAAAAACTGTTTTTT